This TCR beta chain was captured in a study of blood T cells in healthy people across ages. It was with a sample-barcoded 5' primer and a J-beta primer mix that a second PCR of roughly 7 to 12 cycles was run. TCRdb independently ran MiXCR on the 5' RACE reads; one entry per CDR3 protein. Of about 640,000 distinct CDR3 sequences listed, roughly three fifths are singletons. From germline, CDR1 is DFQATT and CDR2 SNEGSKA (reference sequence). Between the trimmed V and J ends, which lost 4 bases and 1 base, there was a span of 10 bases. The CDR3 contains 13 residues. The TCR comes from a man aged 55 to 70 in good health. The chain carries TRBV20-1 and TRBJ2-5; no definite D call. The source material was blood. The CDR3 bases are TGCAGTGCTACCCTCTCCAGCCAAGAGACCCAGTACTTC. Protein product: CSATLSSQETQYF.